Presented here are 23 T cell receptor beta chains from one specimen sequenced in a study of immune evolution from preneoplasia to lung adenocarcinoma. This table comes from immunoSEQ multiplex PCR, and its TCRdb copy is limited to in-frame clones, with some not included. Of roughly 21,000 clones in the sample, about 71% were seen once. Sequences were obtained from FFPE invasive lung adenocarcinoma tissue. These receptors were taken from a person in their sixties with lung adenocarcinoma.

This rearrangement joins TRBV5-4 to TRBJ2-2, with D possibly matching TRBD2 (6 bases). V was shortened by 4 bases and J by 5 bases, with 15 bases between the two germline ends. CDR3 length: 15 residues. Germline V gives CDR1 SGHNT, CDR2 YYREEE (reference sequence). CDR3 region: CASSPLPGGTGELFF. The CDR3 DNA is TGTGCCAGCAGCCCCCTGCCTGGGGGGACCGGGGAGCTGTTTTTT.

The chain joins TRBV28 to TRBJ2-1, with 9 bases matching TRBD2. V was pared by 3 bases and J by 7 bases, with 7 bases of the junction left unmatched. This CDR3 contains 15 residues. Germline V gene lookup returns CDR1 MDHEN and CDR2 SYDVKM. The CDR3 DNA reads as TGTGCCAGCAGTTTTGGCCTAGCGGGGAGGAATGAGCAGTTCTTC. Its translation: CASSFGLAGRNEQFF.

As to this clone: The sample contains more than one DNA sequence encoding this CDR3. The chain combines TRBV11-3 with TRBJ1-3, with a possible D match to TRBD1 (5 bases). V was cut by 5 bases and J by 1 base, with 6 bases left in between. The CDR3 runs to 13 residues. Germline CDR1 and CDR2: SGHNT and YENEEA. CDR3 residues: CASSGGSGNTIYF. The CDR3 region has the DNA TGTGCCAGCAGCGGGGGGTCTGGAAACACCATATATTTT.

The chain uses TRBV11-2 and TRBJ2-2, with TRBD2 as a possible D gene (6 bases). CDR1 SGHAT and CDR2 FQNNGV come from the germline V gene. Trimming took 3 bases from V and 5 from J, leaving 19 bases between them. The CDR3 sequence is 17 residues long. DNA of the CDR3: TGTGCCAGCAGCTTTTCCTTACTAGCCGCTAGAACCGGGGAGCTGTTTTTT. Protein sequence: CASSFSLLAARTGELFF.

This clone was recorded a few times. This sequence joins TRBV6-1 and TRBJ2-6; D uncertain. V lost 4 bases and J lost 1, with 5 bases in between. From germline, CDR1 is MNHNS and CDR2 SASEGT. The CDR3 is 14 residues long. The CDR3 DNA follows: TGTGCCAGCAGTGGCTCGTCTGGGGCCAACGTCCTGACTTTC. Its translation is CASSGSSGANVLTF.

The V gene is TRBV18, the J gene TRBJ2-1, with D maybe TRBD2 (6 bases). From germline, CDR1 is KGHSH and CDR2 LQKENI. This CDR3 comprises 14 residues. Trimming left V 3 bases short and J 6 bases short, with 12 bases between. CDR3 DNA: TGTGCCAGCTCACCGGGGGGAGGTTCCAATGAGCAGTTCTTC. Encoded protein: CASSPGGGSNEQFF. Combining the CDR3 with reference TRBV18 and TRBJ2-1 gives the whole variable domain NAGVMQNPRHLVRRRGQEARLRCSPMKGHSHVYWYRQLPEEGLKFMVYLQKENIIDESGMPKERFSAEFPKEGPSILRIQQVVRGDSAAYFCASSPGGGSNEQFFGPGTRLTVL.

The CDR3 nucleotides read TGTGCCAGTAGTCGGGACAGGTCCTCTGGGGCCAACGTCCTGACTTTC. Translating gives CASSRDRSSGANVLTF. V usage is TRBV19 and J usage is TRBJ2-6; 8 bases agree with TRBD1. The CDR3 consists of 16 residues. The J segment lost 0 bases and the V segment lost 5 bases, leaving 3 bases of the junction unmatched. Germline CDR1 LNHDA, CDR2 SQIVND (reference sequence).

The rearrangement uses TRBV7-2 and TRBJ2-5; 8 nucleotides match TRBD2. With 2 bases clipped from V and 2 bases from J, the junction kept 13 bases outside the gene matches. The length of the CDR3 is 18 residues. Germline values: CDR1 SGHTA, CDR2 FQGNSA. The CDR3 DNA reads as TGTGCCAGCAGCTTAAGGACGAGAAGCGGGAGTTTGCAAGAGACCCAGTACTTC. The encoded protein is CASSLRTRSGSLQETQYF.

The rearrangement links TRBV4-2 to TRBJ2-1; 13 positions agree with TRBD2. CDR3 size: 16 residues. V lost 5 bases to trimming and J lost 4 bases; unmatched junction nucleotides: 5. Germline CDR1 and CDR2: LGHNA and YNFKEQ. The CDR3 DNA reads TGTGCCAGCAGCGTACTAGCGGGAGGGGATTACAATGAGCAGTTCTTC. It is translated as CASSVLAGGDYNEQFF.

V is TRBV5-1 and J is TRBJ1-4; no definite D call. Germline CDR1 and CDR2: SGHRS and YFSETQ. Trimming shortened V by 2 bases and J by 4 bases, and 3 bases separated the two germline ends. CDR3 length equals 12 residues. Here the CDR3 DNA reads TGCGCCAGCAGCTTTGATAATGAAAAACTGTTTTTT. Translating it yields CASSFDNEKLFF.

V usage is TRBV5-1 and J usage is TRBJ2-7; no definite D call. The V gene's germline CDR1 is SGHRS and CDR2 YFSETQ. V lost 2 bases to trimming and J lost 2 bases, with 11 bases between them. This CDR3 is 14 amino acids long. CDR3 amino acids: CASSFTSGAYEQYF. CDR3 in DNA: TGCGCCAGCAGCTTTACGTCAGGAGCCTACGAGCAGTACTTC.

This chain uses TRBV27 with TRBJ2-1; maybe TRBD2 (5 bases). The CDR3 is 17 amino acids. The germline gives CDR1 MNHEY, CDR2 SMNVEV (reference sequence). Trimming took off 4 bases at V and 1 base at J, with 17 bases between the two ends. The CDR3 bases are TGTGCCAGCAGTTCCTCTATAATCGGGAAGTCCTACAATGAGCAGTTCTTC. The encoded protein is CASSSSIIGKSYNEQFF.

This chain uses TRBV29-1 with TRBJ2-3; 9 bases are shared with TRBD2. V gave up 4 bases and J gave up 1 base; unmatched junction bases: 9. The germline gives CDR1 SQVTM, CDR2 ANQGSEA. The CDR3 is made up of 16 amino acids. CDR3 DNA: TGCAGCGTTGGAGGCGGGAGGGCCGGTGGCACAGATACGCAGTATTTT. Protein: CSVGGGRAGGTDTQYF.

The V call is TRBV7-9, the J call TRBJ2-1; D call uncertain. Between the trimmed V and J ends, which lost 3 bases and 3 bases, there was a span of 12 bases. The germline CDR1 and CDR2 sequences are SEHNR and FQNEAQ (reference sequence). CDR3 size: 15 residues. The CDR3 here is CASSFSVWGYNEQFF. CDR3 nucleotide sequence: TGTGCCAGCAGCTTCTCGGTCTGGGGCTACAATGAGCAGTTCTTC.

The rearrangement links TRBV4-1 to TRBJ1-1, with TRBD1 matching 8 bases. Germline-derived CDR1 and CDR2 are MGHRA and YSYEKL. The CDR3 is 15 amino acids. The junction had 4 bases not matched to a gene; V was cut back by 3 bases and J by 1 base. Here the CDR3 DNA reads TGCGCCAGCAGCCAGGTAGGACAGGGGAACACTGAAGCTTTCTTT. Protein: CASSQVGQGNTEAFF.

The rearrangement uses TRBV7-3 and TRBJ2-2, with D tentatively TRBD1 (6 bases). The V gene's germline CDR1 is SGHTA and CDR2 FQGTGA. The CDR3 extends over 14 amino acids. Trimming took off 7 bases at V and 7 bases at J, with 16 bases between the two ends. CDR3 sequence (DNA): TGTGCCAGCACCCCCCACAGGGACGGCGGGGAGCTGTTTTTT. Translating it yields CASTPHRDGGELFF.

The chain combines TRBV18 with TRBJ2-5, with 15 bases matching TRBD2. CDR3 length: 17 residues. V lost 3 bases to trimming and J lost 5 bases; unmatched junction nucleotides: 7. Germline assignment: CDR1 KGHSH and CDR2 LQKENI. CDR3 sequence reads: CASSPGLAGGPRETQYF. The CDR3, as DNA: TGTGCCAGCTCACCCGGACTAGCGGGAGGGCCGCGGGAGACCCAGTACTTC. Looking up the rest from reference TRBV18 and TRBJ2-5 gives the full variable domain: NAGVMQNPRHLVRRRGQEARLRCSPMKGHSHVYWYRQLPEEGLKFMVYLQKENIIDESGMPKERFSAEFPKEGPSILRIQQVVRGDSAAYFCASSPGLAGGPRETQYFGPGTRLLVL.

This clone was recorded a few times. One end of the junction fails to match germline, which may point to a read error. V usage is TRBV7-9 and J usage is TRBJ2-2; the match to TRBD2 covers 10 bases. This CDR3 contains 15 residues. Germline loops: CDR1 SEHNR, CDR2 FQNEAQ (reference sequence). CDR3 nucleotide sequence: TGTGCCAGCAGCCTAGCGGGAGTGAACACCGGGGAGCTGTTTTTT. Translation: CASSLAGVNTGELFF. Together with reference TRBV7-9 and TRBJ2-2, the CDR3 gives the full variable domain: DTGVSQNPRHKITKRGQNVTFRCDPISEHNRLYWYRQTLGQGPEFLTYFQNEAQLEKSRLLSDRFSAERPKGSFSTLEIQRTEQGDSAMYLCASSLAGVNTGELFFGEGSRLTVL.

V and J are TRBV19 and TRBJ2-3; 7 nucleotides match TRBD1. The CDR3 sequence is 18 residues long. The V and J ends lost 4 bases and 1 base, in that order; junction bases with no gene match: 14. Germline V gene data show CDR1 as LNHDA and CDR2 as SQIVND (reference sequence). This CDR3 is CASSTRLTRQGGTDTQYF. CDR3 nucleotides: TGTGCCAGTAGTACCCGCTTAACACGACAGGGAGGCACAGATACGCAGTATTTT.

This clone was counted only a few times. The rearrangement links TRBV27 to TRBJ2-7; D might be TRBD2 (5 bases). Deletions cut 6 bases from V and 3 bases from J, with 18 bases between. In germline, CDR1 is MNHEY, CDR2 SMNVEV (reference sequence). CDR3 size: 15 residues. CDR3 sequence: CASRPGLGKGYEQYF. CDR3 coding DNA: TGTGCCAGCAGACCCGGACTGGGGAAAGGCTACGAGCAGTACTTC.

V usage is TRBV18 and J usage is TRBJ1-3; D gene uncertain. The germline gives CDR1 KGHSH, CDR2 LQKENI. This CDR3 has 18 residues. Trimming shortened V by 4 bases and J by 0 bases, and 19 bases separated the two germline ends. The CDR3, as DNA: TGTGCCAGCTCACTAATACCGGGCCCTAATTCCTCTGGAAACACCATATATTTT. Its translation is CASSLIPGPNSSGNTIYF.

This clone was counted between two and nine times. This sequence joins TRBV7-2 and TRBJ2-5; D may correspond to TRBD1 or TRBD2 (5 bases each). Germline V gene lookup returns CDR1 SGHTA and CDR2 FQGNSA. V was trimmed by 5 bases and J by 5 bases, leaving 15 bases between them. CDR3 length: 14 amino acids. The CDR3 spells CASSLQVGEETQYF. The DNA of the CDR3 is TGTGCCAGCAGCCTACAGGTGGGGGAGGAGACCCAGTACTTC.

The J gene is TRBJ1-5, the V gene TRBV19, with 8 nucleotides matching TRBD1. The V gene's germline CDR1 is LNHDA and CDR2 SQIVND (reference sequence). This CDR3 spans 16 amino acids. Trimming took 4 bases from V and 0 from J; bases not matched to a gene: 5. The CDR3 loop is CASSTGGWDSNQPQHF. CDR3 nucleotides: TGTGCCAGTAGTACAGGGGGCTGGGATAGCAATCAGCCCCAGCATTTT.